This entry lists 6 T cell receptor beta chains sequenced from one sample in a study of PD-1 blockade in classical Hodgkin lymphoma. Profiled with immunoSEQ multiplex PCR; TCRdb holds only in-frame clones, not every one. Here the sample spans about 40,000 clones, over 60% being singletons. Relapse was seen in all patients after autologous stem cell transplantation, and brentuximab vedotin exposure was variable. The input for sequencing was peripheral blood mononuclear cells (PBMCs), taken at baseline. These receptors were obtained from a human donor with classical Hodgkin lymphoma.

The chain has TRBV28 and TRBJ1-2; TRBD1 matches at 11 bases. The trim removed 4 bases at V and 6 bases at J, leaving 1 base unmatched. The CDR3 is made up of 13 amino acids. Germline V lookup: CDR1 MDHEN, CDR2 SYDVKM. For the CDR3, the DNA is TGTGCCAGCAGTTGGGACAGGGGGAATGGCTACACCTTC. Translating gives CASSWDRGNGYTF.

This rearrangement joins TRBV4-2 to TRBJ2-7, with D perhaps matching TRBD2 (5 bases). This CDR3 is 14 amino acids long. Trimming pared 5 bases from V and 7 bases from J, leaving 18 bases between. The germline V gene encodes CDR1 LGHNA and CDR2 YNFKEQ. CDR3 sequence (DNA): TGTGCCAGCAGCGTTGGCGGGTACTCCCAAGAGCAGTACTTC. It encodes CASSVGGYSQEQYF.

This clone was seen a few times. The chain carries TRBV19 and TRBJ2-5; 9 bases are shared with TRBD1. CDR1 is LNHDA, CDR2 SQIVND, per germline (reference sequence). The CDR3 contains 15 residues. The V and J ends lost 4 bases and 4 bases, in that order; junction bases with no gene match: 7. The CDR3 nucleotides read TGTGCCAGTAGTACCGGGACAGGGTTTTCAGAGACCCAGTACTTC. Encoded protein: CASSTGTGFSETQYF. The full variable domain, rest sourced from reference TRBV19 and TRBJ2-5, is DGGITQSPKYLFRKEGQNVTLSCEQNLNHDAMYWYRQDPGQGLRLIYYSQIVNDFQKGDIAEGYSVSREKKESFPLTVTSAQKNPTAFYLCASSTGTGFSETQYFGPGTRLLVL.

The V gene is TRBV7-2, the J gene TRBJ2-1; TRBD2 might be the D (5 bases). CDR1 and CDR2 from the germline V gene are SGHTA and FQGNSA. Trimming shortened V by 5 bases and J by 2 bases, and 10 bases separated the two germline ends. The CDR3 has 14 amino acids. The CDR3: CASSTSSTYNEQFF. CDR3 sequence (DNA): TGTGCCAGCAGCACTAGTTCCACCTACAATGAGCAGTTCTTC.

The V call is TRBV9, the J call TRBJ2-3; D remains ambiguous. V was pared by 4 bases and J by 0 bases, with 6 bases between. Looked up from germline, CDR1 is SGDLS and CDR2 is YYNGEE. The CDR3 is 13 residues long. The DNA of the CDR3 is TGTGCCAGCAGCATCAAAAGCACAGATACGCAGTATTTT. Protein sequence: CASSIKSTDTQYF.

The V and J genes are TRBV6-5 and TRBJ2-1, with D perhaps TRBD2 (6 bases). Looked up from germline, CDR1 is MNHEY and CDR2 is SVGAGI. The CDR3 length is 15 residues. Trimming took 6 bases from V and 0 from J, leaving 12 bases between them. The CDR3 loop is CASSPSGLSYNEQFF. The CDR3 DNA sequence: TGTGCCAGCAGCCCGAGCGGGCTCTCCTACAATGAGCAGTTCTTC.